A few counts support the clone carrying this T cell receptor (beta chain). V lost 0 bases and J lost 1, with 9 bases in between. The CDR3 is 15 amino acids. The germline gives CDR1 LGHDT, CDR2 YNNKEL (reference sequence). The study enrolled patients aged 18 to 65 with newly diagnosed hyperthyroidism of under 2 months' duration. Exclusion of a patient resulted from uncontrolled infection, other autoimmune disease, pregnancy or lactation. In making diagnoses, clinical symptoms, serum thyroxine and TRAb, thyroid ultrasound and orbital computed tomography were all used. These data originate in a study of T cells in Graves' hyperthyroidism and ophthalmopathy. Study-wide background: Peripheral blood draws took place at initial diagnosis, ahead of any treatment.

TCR beta CDR3 sequences were amplified from RNA transcripts. HTBI primers were employed in a first-round RT-PCR of the TCR CDR3. TCRdb independently ran MiXCR on the multiplex PCR reads; one entry per CDR3 protein. The sample lists about 550,000 distinct CDR3 sequences, around 20% occurring once. The receptor was derived from a man aged 18-30 years with Graves' hyperthyroidism. The sequenced material came from blood. The chain employs TRBV3-1 and TRBJ1-1; TRBD1 might be the D (5 bases). The CDR3 spells CASSQETGKNTEAFF. Written as DNA, the CDR3 is TGTGCCAGCAGCCAAGAAACAGGCAAGAACACTGAAGCTTTCTTT. Filled out from reference TRBV3-1 and TRBJ1-1, the complete variable domain reads DTAVSQTPKYLVTQMGNDKSIKCEQNLGHDTMYWYKQDSKKFLKIMFSYNNKELIINETVPNRFSPKSPDKAHLNLHINSLELGDSAVYFCASSQETGKNTEAFFGQGTRLTVV.